Presented here are 14 T cell receptor beta chains from one specimen sequenced in a study of CD8 T cells in ankylosing spondylitis. Findings and caveats of the study: It appeared that ankylosing spondylitis blood was characterized by a TCR beta motif of fewer than 10 highly homologous variants.

TCRdb fed the 5' RACE reads into MiXCR, producing one record per CDR3 protein. In the table there are approximately 300,000 distinct CDR3 sequences, less than 9.5% of which are singletons. Antigens for these TCRs are unknown. What was sequenced was blood, either unsorted or a sorted T cell fraction (not recorded which). These receptors were taken from a male donor with ankylosing spondylitis.

This clonotype appeared many times. The chain employs TRBV4-3 and TRBJ2-7, with D perhaps matching TRBD1 (5 bases). CDR3 length equals 15 residues. Trimming cost V 0 bases and J 4 bases, with 13 bases left between them. Germline values: CDR1 LGHNA, CDR2 YSLEER. The CDR3 DNA sequence: TGCGCCAGCAGCCAAGATCCAGGGCGCTTTTACGAGCAGTACTTC. Residues: CASSQDPGRFYEQYF.

This clonotype was seen ten or more times. V is TRBV27 and J is TRBJ2-7; the D is unclear. Trimming pared 8 bases from V and 2 bases from J, leaving 13 bases between. The CDR3 contains 13 residues. From germline, CDR1 is MNHEY and CDR2 SMNVEV (reference sequence). CDR3 sequence reads: CASDWTETYEQYF. In nucleotides, the CDR3 is TGTGCCAGCGACTGGACCGAAACCTACGAGCAGTACTTC.

There are many counts of this clonotype. The CDR3 spells CSVEGLAGRNEQFF. DNA of the CDR3: TGCAGCGTTGAAGGACTAGCGGGGAGGAATGAGCAGTTCTTC. The V call is TRBV29-1, the J call TRBJ2-1; 11 nucleotides line up with TRBD2. CDR3 length equals 14 residues. V dropped 1 base and J dropped 7; count of bases not matched to a gene: 3. Germline V CDR1 and CDR2: SQVTM, ANQGSEA.

The J gene is TRBJ2-7, the V gene TRBV29-1; maybe TRBD2 (5 bases). CDR1 and CDR2 from the germline V gene are SQVTM and ANQGSEA. V was trimmed by 3 bases and J by 2 bases, leaving 17 bases between them. The CDR3 consists of 15 residues. The CDR3 is CSVDTALYGAYEQYF. In nucleotides, the CDR3 is TGCAGCGTTGACACTGCGCTTTACGGGGCCTACGAGCAGTACTTC.

This chain links TRBV18 with TRBJ2-1, with 8 bases that match TRBD2. Per germline, CDR1 KGHSH and CDR2 LQKENI. The CDR3 totals 16 residues. Trimming at V came to 0 bases and at J to 3 bases, leaving 4 bases not matched to a gene. The CDR3 reads CASSPPFSGVYNEQFF. The CDR3 nucleotides read TGTGCCAGCTCACCACCTTTTAGCGGGGTCTACAATGAGCAGTTCTTC.

This clonotype was found once. It may be a read error: a sequence one base away is much more abundant. The chain uses TRBV12-3 or TRBV12-4 and TRBJ2-1, with 9 bases fitting TRBD2. V shed 8 bases and J 2 bases; nucleotides not matched to a gene: 7. The CDR3 is 15 amino acids. CDR3 region: CASRQTSGAYNEQFF. The CDR3 DNA sequence: TGTGCCAGCCGCCAGACTAGCGGAGCCTACAATGAGCAGTTCTTC.

At least ten counts were recorded for this clonotype. The chain's CDR3 is CASSYISGRGYNEQFF. The CDR3, as DNA: TGTGCCAGCAGTTACATTAGCGGGAGGGGTTACAATGAGCAGTTCTTC. This sequence joins TRBV6-2 or TRBV6-3 and TRBJ2-1; 11 bases match TRBD2. The CDR3 has 16 amino acids. The germline gives CDR1 MNHEY, CDR2 SVGEGT. With V trimmed by 2 bases and J by 4 bases, 4 bases remained unmatched.

Only a few counts were recorded for this clonotype. The V call is TRBV12-3 or TRBV12-4, the J call TRBJ1-2; D is unresolved. The CDR3 runs 11 residues. The V and J ends lost 6 bases and 8 bases respectively, with 10 bases between them. CDR3 sequence (DNA): TGTGCCAGCAGAAGAAGAAGAGGCTACACCTTC. Its protein is CASRRRRGYTF.

The CDR3: CASSRSTASNTGELFF. The CDR3 bases are TGTGCCAGCAGCCGTTCGACAGCTTCGAACACCGGGGAGCTGTTTTTT. V and J are TRBV7-2 and TRBJ2-2; D is possibly TRBD1 (5 bases). CDR1 is SGHTA and CDR2 is FQGNSA in the germline V gene. The CDR3 sequence is 16 residues long. Trimming shortened V by 5 bases and J by 0 bases, and 13 bases separated the two germline ends.

This clonotype appeared a few times. This rearrangement joins TRBV20-1 to TRBJ2-5; 8 bases are a match to TRBD2. Per germline, CDR1 DFQATT and CDR2 SNEGSKA (reference sequence). The CDR3 extends over 15 amino acids. The J segment lost 1 base and the V segment lost 5 bases, leaving 9 bases of the junction unmatched. The CDR3 region has the DNA TGCAGTGCTCCCCGGACTAGCCCCAGCCAAGAGACCCAGTACTTC. Protein sequence: CSAPRTSPSQETQYF.

The chain combines TRBV5-1 with TRBJ2-5; TRBD2 agrees at 8 bases. The V gene end was trimmed by 3 bases and the J gene end by 2 bases; junction bases not matched to a gene: 6. CDR1 is SGHRS, CDR2 YFSETQ, per germline. The CDR3 loop spans 15 amino acids. The CDR3 reads CASSSPRGAQETQYF. The CDR3 DNA follows: TGCGCCAGCAGCTCCCCGCGGGGGGCTCAAGAGACCCAGTACTTC.

The rearrangement links TRBV3-1 to TRBJ2-7; D not certain. The CDR3 consists of 14 residues. Germline V gene lookup returns CDR1 LGHDT and CDR2 YNNKEL (reference sequence). The V end was cut by 1 base, the J end by 0 bases, with 7 bases between. CDR3 sequence (DNA): TGTGCCAGCAGCCAAGGACCGTTCTCCTACGAGCAGTACTTC. As protein: CASSQGPFSYEQYF.

This clonotype was counted at least ten times. This rearrangement joins TRBV29-1 to TRBJ2-7; a weak D match, TRBD1 (5 bases). The V end was cut by 2 bases, the J end by 6 bases, with 14 bases between. Germline CDR1 SQVTM, CDR2 ANQGSEA. This CDR3 is built from 13 residues. The CDR3 here is CSVEPQGSGEQYF. The DNA of the CDR3 is TGCAGCGTTGAACCCCAGGGATCAGGCGAGCAGTACTTC.

The chain links TRBV28 to TRBJ2-3; D not certain. Germline V CDR1 and CDR2: MDHEN, SYDVKM. The CDR3 runs to 15 residues. The ends were cut back, 5 bases at V and 6 bases at J, with 18 bases in the middle. In DNA form, the CDR3 reads TGTGCCAGCAGTCTCGACACCATGGGTCAGGATACGCAGTATTTT. It is translated as CASSLDTMGQDTQYF.